This TCR beta chain comes out of a study of control samples from healthy donors and cancer patients (dated by TCRdb to the early 2020s). About this clone: It lacks a known antigen. The sample holds no much larger clone one base away, and base qualities are not on file.

Receptor amplification or capture employed the immunoSEQ multiplex PCR assay. In its TCRdb copy, this immuneACCESS table keeps in-frame sequences only and misses some clones. Where compared with another copy, unresolved V genes explain less than half of these, and the others have no known cause. Across this sample there are under 200,000 clones, with almost 90% seen only once. Roughly 5.3% of the sample goes to the ten largest clones. Taken from cysteine to phenylalanine, the CDR3 has 13 residues. Here the CDR3 DNA is all that survives: 39 bases in frame from base 1. The germline V gene specifies KGHDR as CDR1 and SFDVKD as CDR2. Here V drops 7 bases and J drops 5 bases, and the junction holds 2 bases not matched to any gene.

The clonotype was recovered from a woman aged 25 to 39 in good health. The sequencing input was blood. The chain joins TRBV24-1 to TRBJ2-2; 8 central bases correspond to TRBD2. The CDR3 protein is CATRAGGTGELFF. The DNA is TGTGCCACCAGGGCGGGAGGAACCGGGGAGCTGTTTTTT.